The text below deals with one T cell receptor (beta chain). Its cognate antigen is unknown. This record belongs to a study of tumor-infiltrating lymphocytes in primary liver carcinoma. General study results and limits: Tumor-adjacent and tumor-blood pairs shared a smaller degree of overlap than tumor region pairs.

In germline, CDR1 is LGHNA, CDR2 YSLEER. The length of the CDR3 is 15 residues. V lost 9 bases and J lost 3, with 19 bases in between. DNA and RNA were both co-extracted from about 19-30 mg of bulk tissue that had not been sorted. From 500 to 600 ng of total RNA, TCR beta-specific cDNA was reverse-transcribed using a constant-region primer. Three nested multiplex PCR rounds, a slightly modified ARM-PCR method, built the TCR beta libraries. Running around 9 cycles apiece, the first two PCR rounds relied on TRBV1-TRBV30 forward primers together with a C-beta reverse primer. TCRdb ran MiXCR on the multiplex PCR reads and lists one entry per CDR3 protein. The table includes around 190,000 distinct CDR3 sequences, 70% to 90% detected once.

The chain uses TRBV4-3 and TRBJ2-3; D may be TRBD2 (7 bases). The receptor was isolated from a man aged 35-49 years with primary liver carcinoma and hepatitis B virus infection. Sequencing was carried out using tumor tissue from primary liver carcinoma. CDR3 protein: CARNRREGGTDTQYF. The CDR3 coding sequence is TGCGCCAGGAACCGCCGAGAGGGGGGGACAGATACGCAGTATTTT.